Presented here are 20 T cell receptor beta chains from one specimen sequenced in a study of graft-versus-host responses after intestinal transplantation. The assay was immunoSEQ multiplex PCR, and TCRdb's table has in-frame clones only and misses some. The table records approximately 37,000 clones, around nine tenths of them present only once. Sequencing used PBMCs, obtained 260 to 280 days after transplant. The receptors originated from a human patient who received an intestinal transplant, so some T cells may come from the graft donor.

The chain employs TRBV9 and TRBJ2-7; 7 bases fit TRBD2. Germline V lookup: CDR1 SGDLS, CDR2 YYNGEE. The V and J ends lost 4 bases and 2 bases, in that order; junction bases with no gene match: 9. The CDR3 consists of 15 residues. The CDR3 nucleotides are TGTGCCAGCAGCCCACCCGGGGGGACCCCCTACGAGCAGTACTTC. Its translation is CASSPPGGTPYEQYF.

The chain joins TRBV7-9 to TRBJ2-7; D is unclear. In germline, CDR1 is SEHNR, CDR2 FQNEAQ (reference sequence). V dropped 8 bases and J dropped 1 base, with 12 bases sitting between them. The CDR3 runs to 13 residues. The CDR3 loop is CASGQLGSYEQYF. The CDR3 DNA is TGTGCCAGCGGGCAGCTTGGTTCCTACGAGCAGTACTTC.

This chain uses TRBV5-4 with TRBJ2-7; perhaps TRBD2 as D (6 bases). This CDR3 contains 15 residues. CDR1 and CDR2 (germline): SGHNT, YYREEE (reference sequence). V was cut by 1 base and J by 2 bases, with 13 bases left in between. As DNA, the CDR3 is TGTGCCAGCAGCTTGTTCGGGGGACCTACCTACGAGCAGTACTTC. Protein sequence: CASSLFGGPTYEQYF.

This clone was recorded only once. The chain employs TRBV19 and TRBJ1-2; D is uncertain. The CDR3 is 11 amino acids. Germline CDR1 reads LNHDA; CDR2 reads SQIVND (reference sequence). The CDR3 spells CAAGRDYGYTF. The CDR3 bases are TGTGCGGCTGGGAGAGACTATGGCTACACCTTC.

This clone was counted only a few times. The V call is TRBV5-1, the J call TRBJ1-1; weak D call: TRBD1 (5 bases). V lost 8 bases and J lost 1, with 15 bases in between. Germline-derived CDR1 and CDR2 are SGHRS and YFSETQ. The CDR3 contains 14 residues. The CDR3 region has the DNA TGCGCCAGTGTCAGGGAGCGTCGGAACACTGAAGCTTTCTTT. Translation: CASVRERRNTEAFF.

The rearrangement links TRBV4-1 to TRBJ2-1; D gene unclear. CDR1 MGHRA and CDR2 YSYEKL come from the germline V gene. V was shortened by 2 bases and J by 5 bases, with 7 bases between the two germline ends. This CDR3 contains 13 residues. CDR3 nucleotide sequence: TGCGCCAGCAGCCAACCCTGGGACAATGAGCAGTTCTTC. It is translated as CASSQPWDNEQFF.

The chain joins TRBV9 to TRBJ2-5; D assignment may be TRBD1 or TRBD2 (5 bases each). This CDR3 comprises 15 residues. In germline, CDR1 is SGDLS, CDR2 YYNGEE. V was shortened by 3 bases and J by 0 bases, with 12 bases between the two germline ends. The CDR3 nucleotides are TGTGCCAGCAGCGCAGGTTGGGGGAACCAAGAGACCCAGTACTTC. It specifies CASSAGWGNQETQYF.

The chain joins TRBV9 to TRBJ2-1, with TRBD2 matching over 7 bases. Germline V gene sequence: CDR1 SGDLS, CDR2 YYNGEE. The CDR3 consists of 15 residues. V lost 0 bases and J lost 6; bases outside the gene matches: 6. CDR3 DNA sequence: TGTGCCAGCAGCGTAGGCGGGGGAGCCTCCAATGAGCAGTTCTTC. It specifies CASSVGGGASNEQFF.

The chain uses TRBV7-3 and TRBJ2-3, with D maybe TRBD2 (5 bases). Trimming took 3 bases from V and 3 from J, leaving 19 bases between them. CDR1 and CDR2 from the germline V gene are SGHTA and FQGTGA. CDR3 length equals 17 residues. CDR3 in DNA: TGTGCCAGCAGCTTCATGGGAGATGTGTTAGCGACAGATACGCAGTATTTT. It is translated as CASSFMGDVLATDTQYF. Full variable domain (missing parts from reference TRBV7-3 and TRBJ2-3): GAGVSQTPSNKVTEKGKYVELRCDPISGHTALYWYRQSLGQGPEFLIYFQGTGAADDSGLPNDRFFAVRPEGSVSTLKIQRTERGDSAVYLCASSFMGDVLATDTQYFGPGTRLTVL.

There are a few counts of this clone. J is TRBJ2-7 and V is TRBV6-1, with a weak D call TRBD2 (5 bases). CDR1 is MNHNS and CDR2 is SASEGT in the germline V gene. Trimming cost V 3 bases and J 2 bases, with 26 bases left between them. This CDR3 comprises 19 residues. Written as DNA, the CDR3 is TGTGCCAGCAGTGATTACTTCGGGATCGTACTTAGAAAGACCTACGAGCAGTACTTC. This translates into CASSDYFGIVLRKTYEQYF.

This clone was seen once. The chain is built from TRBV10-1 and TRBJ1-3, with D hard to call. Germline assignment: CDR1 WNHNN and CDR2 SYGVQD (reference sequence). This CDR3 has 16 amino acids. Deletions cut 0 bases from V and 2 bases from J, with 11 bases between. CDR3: CASSESNRVAGNTIYF. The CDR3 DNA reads TGCGCCAGCAGTGAGTCTAATCGAGTAGCTGGAAACACCATATATTTT.

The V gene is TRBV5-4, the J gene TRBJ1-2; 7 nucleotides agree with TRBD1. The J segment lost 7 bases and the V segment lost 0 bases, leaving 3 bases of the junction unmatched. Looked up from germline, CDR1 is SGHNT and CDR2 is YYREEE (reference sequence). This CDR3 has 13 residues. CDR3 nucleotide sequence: TGTGCCAGCAGCTTGGGACAGGGCTCTGGCTACACCTTC. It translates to CASSLGQGSGYTF.

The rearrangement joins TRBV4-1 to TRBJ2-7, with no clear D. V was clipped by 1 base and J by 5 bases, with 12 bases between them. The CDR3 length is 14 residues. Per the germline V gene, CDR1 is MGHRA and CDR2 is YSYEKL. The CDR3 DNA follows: TGCGCCAGCAGCCAAGCGGGTTTTATAGACGAGCAGTACTTC. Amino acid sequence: CASSQAGFIDEQYF.

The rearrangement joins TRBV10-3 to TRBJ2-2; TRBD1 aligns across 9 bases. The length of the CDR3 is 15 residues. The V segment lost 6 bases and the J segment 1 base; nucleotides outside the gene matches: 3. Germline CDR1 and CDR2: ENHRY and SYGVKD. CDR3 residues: CAISKGQGNTGELFF. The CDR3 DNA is TGTGCCATCAGCAAGGGACAGGGGAACACCGGGGAGCTGTTTTTT.

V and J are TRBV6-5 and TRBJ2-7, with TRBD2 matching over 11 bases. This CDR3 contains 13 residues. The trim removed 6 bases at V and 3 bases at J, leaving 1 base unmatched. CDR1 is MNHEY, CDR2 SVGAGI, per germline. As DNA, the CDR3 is TGTGCCAGCAGGGGACTAGCGGACTACGAGCAGTACTTC. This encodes CASRGLADYEQYF.

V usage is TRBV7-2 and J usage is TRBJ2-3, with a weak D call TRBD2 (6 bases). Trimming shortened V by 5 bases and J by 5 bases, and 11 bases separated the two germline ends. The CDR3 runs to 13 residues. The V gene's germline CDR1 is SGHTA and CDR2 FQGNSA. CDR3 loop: CASSASVLDTQYF. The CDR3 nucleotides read TGTGCCAGCAGCGCTAGCGTCCTAGATACGCAGTATTTT.

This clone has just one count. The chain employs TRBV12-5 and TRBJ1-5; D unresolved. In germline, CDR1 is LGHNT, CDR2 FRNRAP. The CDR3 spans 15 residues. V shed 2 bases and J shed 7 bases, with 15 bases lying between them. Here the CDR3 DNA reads TGTGCTAGTGGTTTGCCTCAAGGACCGAGGCAGCCCCAGCATTTT. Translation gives CASGLPQGPRQPQHF.

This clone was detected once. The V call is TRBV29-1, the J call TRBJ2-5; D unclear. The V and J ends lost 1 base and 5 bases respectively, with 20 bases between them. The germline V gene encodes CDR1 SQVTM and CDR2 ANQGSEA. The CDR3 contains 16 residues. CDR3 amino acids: CSVEAWADLLGETQYF. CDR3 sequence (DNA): TGCAGCGTTGAAGCTTGGGCCGACCTCCTCGGGGAGACCCAGTACTTC.

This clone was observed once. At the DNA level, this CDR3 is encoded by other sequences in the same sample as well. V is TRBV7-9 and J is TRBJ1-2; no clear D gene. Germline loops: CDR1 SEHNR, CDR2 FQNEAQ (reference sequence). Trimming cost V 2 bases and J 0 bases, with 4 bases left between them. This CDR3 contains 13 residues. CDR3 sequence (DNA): TGTGCCAGCAGCTTAAGCCCTAACTATGGCTACACCTTC. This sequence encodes CASSLSPNYGYTF.

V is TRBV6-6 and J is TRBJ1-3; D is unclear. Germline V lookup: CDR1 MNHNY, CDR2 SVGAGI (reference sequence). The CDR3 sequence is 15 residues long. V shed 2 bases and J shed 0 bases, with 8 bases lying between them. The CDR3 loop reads CASSYSRSSGNTIYF. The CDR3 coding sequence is TGTGCCAGCAGTTACAGCAGGAGCTCTGGAAACACCATATATTTT.